The text below deals with one T cell receptor beta chain. Its cognate antigen is unknown. These data belong to a study of T-cell memory formation after mild COVID-19. The study, taken as a whole, reports: The study found balanced CD4/CD8 in clones contracting day 15 to 85 and a CD4+ lean in later expanders. Chiefly within CM and EM were the contracting CD4+ clones; CD8+ ones were within EMRA.

From germline, CDR1 is DFQATT and CDR2 SNEGSKA (reference sequence). The CDR3 has 13 amino acids. The V end was cut by 1 base, the J end by 7 bases, with 13 bases between. TCRdb processed the 5' RACE reads anew with MiXCR; each CDR3 protein has one entry. The sample contains some 410,000 distinct CDR3 sequences, about 25% of which appear only once. The V and J genes are TRBV20-1 and TRBJ1-1, with D unresolved. The TCR comes from an adult woman who had mild COVID-19 (a few samples of this study predate the infection). Cell type and time point are not known. Sequencing was carried out using PBMCs or a T cell subset sorted from them (not recorded which). CDR3 coding DNA: TGCAGTGCTAGAGCTTTACCACCTCTTGAAGCTTTCTTT. Translated: CSARALPPLEAFF.